One sample yielded the 23 T cell receptor beta chains listed below, sequenced in a study of T cell repertoires in cytomegalovirus infection. A single record per CDR3 protein comes from TCRdb applying MiXCR to the reads. The sample lists around 740,000 distinct CDR3 sequences; approximately 34% were seen once. Sequencing was done on a sample of PBMCs. All receptors derive from a human donor in good health (CMV status not recorded). Some clones in this sample may be carry-over from other donors' samples.

This clonotype was detected ten times or more. The genes are TRBV7-2 and TRBJ2-3; D remains unclear. The CDR3 is made up of 15 amino acids. V was shortened by 1 base and J by 2 bases, with 10 bases between the two germline ends. Germline V gives CDR1 SGHTA, CDR2 FQGNSA. The CDR3 DNA reads as TGTGCCAGCAGCTTAGGAGAGCGCTTCACAGATACGCAGTATTTT. This sequence encodes CASSLGERFTDTQYF.

This clonotype was found a few times. The V gene is TRBV4-1, the J gene TRBJ1-1, with 9 bases that match TRBD1. Germline V lookup: CDR1 MGHRA, CDR2 YSYEKL. V lost 1 base and J lost 1; bases outside the gene matches: 1. CDR3 length: 15 residues. In DNA form, the CDR3 reads TGCGCCAGCAGCCAAGTGGGACAGGGGAACACTGAAGCTTTCTTT. Translating it yields CASSQVGQGNTEAFF.

J is TRBJ1-5 and V is TRBV24-1; TRBD1 aligns across 8 bases. Germline-derived CDR1 and CDR2 are KGHDR and SFDVKD. V shed 6 bases and J 7 bases; nucleotides not matched to a gene: 10. The CDR3 has 15 amino acids. The CDR3 nucleotides are TGTGCCACCAGTTACCCAGGGACAGGCGACCAGCCCCAGCATTTT. Translating gives CATSYPGTGDQPQHF.

This clonotype came up a few times. CDR3: CASSIDSVGYEQYF. In nucleotides, the CDR3 is TGTGCCAGCAGCATCGACTCCGTCGGCTACGAGCAGTACTTC. V usage is TRBV7-6 and J usage is TRBJ2-7; D is uncertain. Germline V CDR1 and CDR2: SGHVS, FNYEAQ. This CDR3 is 14 amino acids long. Trimming removed 5 bases at V and 3 bases at J, with 14 bases between.

Notes on this clonotype: Because it lacks the conserved phenylalanine or tryptophan at the end, this CDR3 is likely a read error. V gene TRBV28 combines with J gene TRBJ2-1; 7 positions match TRBD2. CDR3 length: 15 residues. Germline CDR1 reads MDHEN; CDR2 reads SYDVKM. V was pared by 6 bases and J by 5 bases, with 10 bases of the junction left unmatched. DNA for the CDR3: TGTGCCAGCAGCGCCCGTTGGGGGGGGAACAATGAGCAGTTCTTA. Its protein is CASSARWGGNNEQFL.

The chain couples TRBV28 to TRBJ2-7; perhaps TRBD2 as D (6 bases). The CDR3 runs 13 residues. Trimming cost V 7 bases and J 6 bases, with 16 bases left between them. Germline CDR1 reads MDHEN; CDR2 reads SYDVKM. In nucleotides, the CDR3 is TGTGCCAGCATTGGGCGGGGAGGAGGCGAGCAGTACTTC. Protein sequence: CASIGRGGGEQYF.

V and J are TRBV27 and TRBJ2-2; D unresolved. The V gene lost 0 bases and the J gene lost 2 bases, with 19 bases spanning the gap. CDR3 size: 19 residues. Germline loops: CDR1 MNHEY, CDR2 SMNVEV (reference sequence). DNA of the CDR3: TGTGCCAGCAGTTTATCTTGGGCAGTCAGCATTCCCAACACCGGGGAGCTGTTTTTT. It codes for CASSLSWAVSIPNTGELFF.

This clonotype was recorded at least ten times. V is TRBV7-8 and J is TRBJ2-5; D tentatively reads TRBD1 or TRBD2 (5 bases each). Germline V lookup: CDR1 SGHVS, CDR2 FQNEAQ. V gave up 8 bases and J gave up 4 bases, with 23 bases separating them. The CDR3 has 16 residues. This CDR3 reads CASHDRLTMRVETQYF. Written as DNA, the CDR3 is TGTGCCAGCCATGACAGATTGACGATGAGGGTAGAGACCCAGTACTTC.

The genes are TRBV5-4 and TRBJ1-1; perhaps TRBD1 as D (5 bases). The CDR3 is 16 amino acids. V was pared by 4 bases and J by 3 bases, with 19 bases between. Germline CDR1 SGHNT, CDR2 YYREEE (reference sequence). The CDR3 spells CASSTPRRGGDTEAFF. CDR3 nucleotides: TGTGCCAGCAGCACCCCTAGGAGGGGTGGTGACACTGAAGCTTTCTTT.

The chain joins TRBV12-3 or TRBV12-4 to TRBJ1-5; TRBD1 aligns across 7 bases. V gave up 5 bases and J gave up 6 bases; unmatched junction bases: 7. The CDR3 has 14 residues. Here the CDR3 reads CASSIDRVSQPQHF. The DNA for the CDR3 is TGTGCCAGCAGTATTGACAGGGTATCTCAGCCCCAGCATTTT.

This clonotype has only a few counts. V usage is TRBV5-6 and J usage is TRBJ1-5; tentatively, D is TRBD1 (6 bases). Germline loops: CDR1 SGHDT, CDR2 YYEEEE. V lost 6 bases, J lost 5 bases, and 27 bases lay in between. This CDR3 contains 18 residues. This chain's CDR3 is CASTKGQGPLSGDQPQHF. The CDR3 DNA reads TGTGCCAGCACCAAGGGGCAGGGGCCGCTATCAGGGGATCAGCCCCAGCATTTT.

The sample holds a few counts of this clonotype. The rearrangement links TRBV7-6 to TRBJ1-5; D gene ambiguous. V was pared by 5 bases and J by 4 bases, with 15 bases between. There are 15 residues in the CDR3. Germline V gene sequence: CDR1 SGHVS, CDR2 FNYEAQ. This CDR3 reads CASSPYPTGNQPQHF. CDR3 DNA: TGTGCCAGCAGCCCATACCCGACGGGAAATCAGCCCCAGCATTTT.

This clonotype was seen only once. The rearrangement uses TRBV2 and TRBJ2-2, with D perhaps TRBD2 (7 bases). The CDR3 is 16 residues long. V shed 1 base and J shed 6 bases, with 15 bases lying between them. Germline CDR1 SNHLY, CDR2 FYNNEI. The CDR3 is CASSEVGGRSPGELFF. DNA for the CDR3: TGTGCCAGCAGTGAAGTCGGGGGGCGAAGTCCCGGGGAGCTGTTTTTT.

The J gene is TRBJ1-4, the V gene TRBV28; a weak D match, TRBD1 (5 bases). The V end lost 5 bases, the J end lost 3 bases, and 19 bases lay between the germline ends. Germline V gives CDR1 MDHEN, CDR2 SYDVKM. CDR3 length equals 17 residues. The CDR3 nucleotides read TGTGCCAGCAGTCCGGCCGGTCGACAGTGGGCTAATGAAAAACTGTTTTTT. Protein sequence: CASSPAGRQWANEKLFF.

V and J are TRBV28 and TRBJ1-5; 7 positions match TRBD1. Trimming removed 6 bases from V and 5 bases from J; junction bases left unmatched: 10. The CDR3 spans 15 residues. The germline gives CDR1 MDHEN, CDR2 SYDVKM. CDR3 amino acids: CASRSYRGLDQPQHF. The CDR3 nucleotides are TGTGCCAGCAGATCCTACAGGGGTCTGGATCAGCCCCAGCATTTT.

This clonotype appeared a few times. The V call is TRBV5-1, the J call TRBJ1-1; possible D gene TRBD1, 5 bases. V gave up 2 bases and J gave up 5 bases, with 10 bases separating them. The CDR3 length is 13 residues. Per germline, CDR1 SGHRS and CDR2 YFSETQ. The CDR3 coding sequence is TGCGCCAGCAGCTTTGAAGAGGGGACTGAAGCTTTCTTT. It codes for CASSFEEGTEAFF. The whole variable domain, filled in from reference TRBV5-1 and TRBJ1-1, reads KAGVTQTPRYLIKTRGQQVTLSCSPISGHRSVSWYQQTPGQGLQFLFEYFSETQRNKGNFPGRFSGRQFSNSRSEMNVSTLELGDSALYLCASSFEEGTEAFFGQGTRLTVV.

Regarding this clonotype: The junction differs from germline at one of its ends, possibly a read error. The V gene is TRBV19, the J gene TRBJ2-1, with D perhaps matching TRBD1 or TRBD2 (5 bases each). This CDR3 has 14 residues. Germline loops: CDR1 LNHDA, CDR2 SQIVND (reference sequence). CDR3 coding DNA: TGTGCCAGTATTATAGTTGGGGGAAACGGTGAGCAGTTCTTC. As protein: CASIIVGGNGEQFF.

This clonotype was recorded once. The chain couples TRBV14 to TRBJ1-5; D is unresolved. V was pared by 6 bases and J by 6 bases, with 12 bases between. Germline V gene data show CDR1 as SGHDN and CDR2 as FVKESK. The CDR3 spans 13 residues. The CDR3 spells CASSLSRSQPQHF. The CDR3 bases are TGTGCCAGCAGTCTTTCCAGGTCTCAGCCCCAGCATTTT.

This clonotype was seen a handful of times. The gene calls are TRBV19 and TRBJ2-1, with 9 nucleotides matching TRBD1. The germline CDR1 and CDR2 sequences are LNHDA and SQIVND (reference sequence). There are 15 residues in the CDR3. V was clipped by 7 bases and J by 2 bases; unmatched bases: 6. The CDR3 DNA sequence: TGTGCCAGTACTTATGGGACAGGGCCCTACAATGAGCAGTTCTTC. Amino acids: CASTYGTGPYNEQFF.

This clonotype was detected only a few times. In DNA, the CDR3 is TGCGCCAGCAGCGCGGGGACAGAGGATCAGCCCCAGCATTTT. Translating it yields CASSAGTEDQPQHF. The chain recombines TRBV5-1 with TRBJ1-5; 7 bases match TRBD1. The V gene's germline CDR1 is SGHRS and CDR2 YFSETQ. The CDR3 consists of 14 residues. With V trimmed by 4 bases and J by 5 bases, 6 bases remained unmatched.

The V gene is TRBV19, the J gene TRBJ2-2; no clear D. This CDR3 region has 14 residues. Trimming cost V 3 bases and J 1 base, with 6 bases left between them. The V gene's germline CDR1 is LNHDA and CDR2 SQIVND (reference sequence). DNA for the CDR3: TGTGCCAGTAGTATGGGCCAGAACACCGGGGAGCTGTTTTTT. Its translation: CASSMGQNTGELFF. The whole variable domain, filled in from reference TRBV19 and TRBJ2-2, reads DGGITQSPKYLFRKEGQNVTLSCEQNLNHDAMYWYRQDPGQGLRLIYYSQIVNDFQKGDIAEGYSVSREKKESFPLTVTSAQKNPTAFYLCASSMGQNTGELFFGEGSRLTVL.

The V call is TRBV6-2 or TRBV6-3, the J call TRBJ2-5, with 7 bases lining up with TRBD2. Germline V lookup: CDR1 MNHEY, CDR2 SVGEGT. J was trimmed by 5 bases and V by 2 bases; bases with no gene match: 8. The CDR3 is 15 amino acids. CDR3 coding DNA: TGTGCCAGCAGTTACACAAGCAGGGACTACGAGACCCAGTACTTC. This gives the protein CASSYTSRDYETQYF.

This clonotype was found a few times. The chain uses TRBV11-2 and TRBJ1-1, with 7 bases matching TRBD1. V lost 5 bases and J lost 6; bases outside the gene matches: 9. The CDR3 runs to 14 residues. Germline values: CDR1 SGHAT, CDR2 FQNNGV. CDR3 residues: CASSIDRVGAEAFF. The CDR3 DNA is TGTGCCAGCAGCATTGACAGGGTAGGGGCTGAAGCTTTCTTT.